Presented here are 25 T cell receptor beta chains from one specimen sequenced in a study of graft-versus-host responses after intestinal transplantation. Their antigens remain unidentified. Data came from immunoSEQ multiplex PCR; TCRdb stores just in-frame clones and leaves some out. Of around 97,000 clones in the sample, just over 90% were seen once. Sequencing was performed on unstimulated CD8+ T cells sorted from spleen or lymph node cells, taken before intestinal transplant. These receptors were taken from a human donor who received an intestinal transplant.

The chain couples TRBV9 to TRBJ2-1; D call uncertain. Germline lookup yields CDR1 SGDLS and CDR2 YYNGEE. The CDR3 sequence is 14 residues long. The germline V and J ends were trimmed by 0 bases and 5 bases, with 9 bases remaining between them. The CDR3 region is CASSVGATHNEQFF. The CDR3 bases are TGTGCCAGCAGCGTAGGGGCAACACACAATGAGCAGTTCTTC.

A few counts support this clone. V gene TRBV11-3 combines with J gene TRBJ1-4; 7 nucleotides line up with TRBD1. Germline V gene sequence: CDR1 SGHNT, CDR2 YENEEA. The V and J ends lost 0 bases and 12 bases, in that order; junction bases with no gene match: 16. CDR3 length equals 17 residues. In nucleotides, the CDR3 is TGTGCCAGCAGCTTAGATCCGCAACGGACAGGTCGAAGCCAACTGTTTTTT. It encodes CASSLDPQRTGRSQLFF.

This rearrangement joins TRBV7-9 to TRBJ1-6; no reliable D call. This CDR3 has 12 amino acids. The V gene's germline CDR1 is SEHNR and CDR2 FQNEAQ (reference sequence). Trimming took off 6 bases at V and 9 bases at J, with 9 bases between the two ends. Written as DNA, the CDR3 is TGTGCCAGCAGTTATCAGACTTCACCCCTCCACTTT. It translates to CASSYQTSPLHF.

The rearrangement links TRBV28 to TRBJ1-5; 10 bases align to TRBD1. Germline loops: CDR1 MDHEN, CDR2 SYDVKM. V shed 5 bases and J 4 bases; nucleotides not matched to a gene: 5. The CDR3 runs to 15 residues. The CDR3 reads CASSVGQGRNQPQHF. In DNA form, the CDR3 reads TGTGCCAGCAGTGTGGGACAGGGGCGGAATCAGCCCCAGCATTTT.

The chain couples TRBV2 to TRBJ2-7; TRBD1 agrees at 8 bases. With 1 base clipped from V and 7 bases from J, the junction kept 9 bases outside the gene matches. Germline lookup yields CDR1 SNHLY and CDR2 FYNNEI. The CDR3 sequence is 15 residues long. The CDR3 is CASSEGRGRLVEQYF. CDR3 coding DNA: TGTGCCAGCAGTGAAGGCAGGGGGCGACTAGTAGAGCAGTACTTC.

The chain combines TRBV5-1 with TRBJ1-1; D remains ambiguous. The CDR3 spans 13 residues. V shed 1 base and J shed 3 bases, with 7 bases lying between them. Germline V gene data show CDR1 as SGHRS and CDR2 as YFSETQ. CDR3 bases: TGCGCCAGCAGCTTGTCTGGGGACACTGAAGCTTTCTTT. Translation gives CASSLSGDTEAFF. The full variable domain, its missing parts supplied by reference TRBV5-1 and TRBJ1-1, is KAGVTQTPRYLIKTRGQQVTLSCSPISGHRSVSWYQQTPGQGLQFLFEYFSETQRNKGNFPGRFSGRQFSNSRSEMNVSTLELGDSALYLCASSLSGDTEAFFGQGTRLTVV.

The chain joins TRBV11-1 to TRBJ2-5, with 7 bases matching TRBD1. The J call may be faulty, since TRBJ2-7 better matches the DNA end. There are 15 residues in the CDR3. The germline V gene encodes CDR1 SGHAT and CDR2 FQDESV (reference sequence). The CDR3 DNA is TGTGCCAGCAGCTTTTACCAGGGGGTCTCCTACGAGCAGTACTTC. This translates into CASSFYQGVSYEQYF.

This chain uses TRBV13 with TRBJ2-1; D perhaps matches TRBD2 (6 bases). The CDR3 runs 12 residues. The germline gives CDR1 PRHDT, CDR2 FYEKMQ (reference sequence). The germline V and J ends were trimmed by 5 bases and 8 bases, with 10 bases remaining between them. The CDR3 loop reads CASSGLSHEQFF. The CDR3 bases are TGTGCCAGCAGCGGACTATCTCATGAGCAGTTCTTC.

The V call is TRBV7-6, the J call TRBJ2-2, with TRBD2 matching over 11 bases. The CDR3 covers 18 residues. Trimming at V came to 3 bases and at J to 1 base, leaving 7 bases not matched to a gene. From germline, CDR1 is SGHVS and CDR2 FNYEAQ. The CDR3 DNA is TGTGCCAGCAGCTTGGCGGGACTAGCGGCCCTGAACACCGGGGAGCTGTTTTTT. Encoded protein: CASSLAGLAALNTGELFF.

The chain couples TRBV4-1 to TRBJ2-6, with 7 nucleotides matching TRBD1. Trimming cost V 4 bases and J 0 bases; bases outside gene matches: 9. In germline, CDR1 is MGHRA, CDR2 YSYEKL. The CDR3 contains 18 residues. The CDR3 loop reads CASSLKQGFTSGANVLTF. Written as DNA, the CDR3 is TGCGCCAGCAGCCTGAAACAGGGGTTCACCTCTGGGGCCAACGTCCTGACTTTC.

V is TRBV6-5 and J is TRBJ2-5, with D unclear. This CDR3 has 15 amino acids. Looked up from germline, CDR1 is MNHEY and CDR2 is SVGAGI. V was clipped by 4 bases and J by 3 bases, with 15 bases between them. The CDR3 DNA reads TGTGCCAGCAGTTCCTTTTGGGATTCAAAAGAGACCCAGTACTTC. Amino acid sequence: CASSSFWDSKETQYF.

This chain joins TRBV28 and TRBJ2-5, with 8 bases aligning to TRBD2. V dropped 6 bases and J dropped 4; count of bases not matched to a gene: 16. CDR1 is MDHEN and CDR2 is SYDVKM in the germline V gene. The CDR3 runs 17 residues. Here the CDR3 DNA reads TGTGCCAGCAGCACAAAACACCGGTGGAGCGGGGGAGAGACCCAGTACTTC. It specifies CASSTKHRWSGGETQYF.

Here the CDR3 reads CASLGRGGGGDTQYF. CDR3 coding DNA: TGTGCCTCCCTGGGGCGCGGCGGGGGAGGAGATACGCAGTATTTT. The chain combines TRBV10-3 with TRBJ2-3; 7 positions match TRBD2. V gave up 11 bases and J gave up 5 bases; unmatched junction bases: 16. Germline-derived CDR1 and CDR2 are ENHRY and SYGVKD. The CDR3 loop spans 15 amino acids.

CDR3 loop: CASSDWTSGRETQYF. CDR3 nucleotide sequence: TGTGCCAGCAGTGATTGGACTAGCGGGCGAGAGACCCAGTACTTC. This rearrangement joins TRBV6-1 to TRBJ2-5, with 11 nucleotides matching TRBD2. This CDR3 is built from 15 residues. The germline V gene encodes CDR1 MNHNS and CDR2 SASEGT. The trim removed 3 bases at V and 4 bases at J, leaving 4 bases unmatched.

The gene calls are TRBV19 and TRBJ2-1; D may be TRBD1 or TRBD2 (5 bases each). Germline loops: CDR1 LNHDA, CDR2 SQIVND (reference sequence). Between the trimmed V and J ends, which lost 0 bases and 4 bases, there was a span of 10 bases. This CDR3 is 15 amino acids long. CDR3 residues: CASSIDLGVYNEQFF. CDR3 sequence (DNA): TGTGCCAGTAGTATAGATCTGGGGGTTTACAATGAGCAGTTCTTC.

The chain carries TRBV10-3 and TRBJ2-2; TRBD1 matches 9 bases. The CDR3 runs to 16 residues. Trimming cost V 8 bases and J 5 bases; bases outside gene matches: 12. CDR1 ENHRY and CDR2 SYGVKD come from the germline V gene. CDR3 protein: CAILITGTGRTGELFF. In DNA, the CDR3 is TGTGCCATCCTGATAACCGGGACAGGGCGAACCGGGGAGCTGTTTTTT.

V usage is TRBV6-5 and J usage is TRBJ2-3; D possibly corresponds to TRBD2 (5 bases). Germline V lookup: CDR1 MNHEY, CDR2 SVGAGI. V lost 7 bases and J 3 bases, leaving 14 bases between the germline ends. The CDR3 consists of 14 residues. CDR3 coding DNA: TGTGCCAGCACCCCCCCCGGGGAGACAGATACGCAGTATTTT. Protein: CASTPPGETDTQYF.

The V call is TRBV7-2, the J call TRBJ2-3; D unresolved. Germline CDR1 reads SGHTA; CDR2 reads FQGNSA. V lost 2 bases to trimming and J lost 1 base, with 7 bases between them. CDR3 length equals 14 residues. The CDR3 here is CASSLLGGTDTQYF. CDR3 nucleotides: TGTGCCAGCAGCTTACTAGGCGGCACAGATACGCAGTATTTT.

The rearrangement links TRBV30 to TRBJ2-7; weak D call: TRBD1 (6 bases). The germline gives CDR1 GTSNPN, CDR2 SVGIG (reference sequence). The CDR3 spans 15 residues. V lost 0 bases, J lost 5 bases, and 17 bases lay in between. The CDR3 reads CAWSVPTGYGNEQYF. The CDR3 region has the DNA TGTGCCTGGAGTGTGCCCACAGGGTACGGCAACGAGCAGTACTTC.

The chain links TRBV6-5 to TRBJ2-7; 10 positions match TRBD2. The CDR3 has 15 residues. Germline V CDR1 and CDR2: MNHEY, SVGAGI. V was pared by 0 bases and J by 5 bases, with 4 bases of the junction left unmatched. CDR3 sequence (DNA): TGTGCCAGCAGTTACTCCCCTAGCGGGGGAAACGAGCAGTACTTC. It specifies CASSYSPSGGNEQYF.

The chain carries TRBV11-2 and TRBJ1-1; D may be TRBD1 (5 bases). The CDR3 runs to 14 residues. Germline assignment: CDR1 SGHAT and CDR2 FQNNGV. V gave up 1 base and J gave up 10 bases, with 16 bases separating them. The CDR3 sequence: CASSLAEGLLGAFF. In DNA, the CDR3 is TGTGCCAGCAGCTTAGCTGAGGGGCTCTTGGGAGCTTTCTTT.

V gene TRBV11-2 combines with J gene TRBJ1-1; weak D call: TRBD1 (6 bases). This CDR3 spans 15 amino acids. V was trimmed by 0 bases and J by 0 bases, leaving 8 bases between them. Looked up from germline, CDR1 is SGHAT and CDR2 is FQNNGV. Here the CDR3 reads CASSLEQGMNTEAFF. In DNA form, the CDR3 reads TGTGCCAGCAGCTTAGAACAGGGCATGAACACTGAAGCTTTCTTT. The full variable domain, rest sourced from reference TRBV11-2 and TRBJ1-1, is EAGVAQSPRYKIIEKRQSVAFWCNPISGHATLYWYQQILGQGPKLLIQFQNNGVVDDSQLPKDRFSAERLKGVDSTLKIQPAKLEDSAVYLCASSLEQGMNTEAFFGQGTRLTVV.

The chain couples TRBV5-1 to TRBJ1-1; no clear D gene. V lost 0 bases to trimming and J lost 7 bases, with 7 bases between them. Germline-derived CDR1 and CDR2 are SGHRS and YFSETQ. The CDR3 runs to 12 residues. The CDR3 protein is CASSLVGVEAFF. Here the CDR3 DNA reads TGCGCCAGCAGCTTGGTTGGGGTTGAAGCTTTCTTT.

The chain joins TRBV29-1 to TRBJ2-7; 9 positions agree with TRBD1. Trimming at V came to 2 bases and at J to 1 base, leaving 3 bases not matched to a gene. Germline lookup yields CDR1 SQVTM and CDR2 ANQGSEA. The CDR3 has 14 amino acids. The chain's CDR3 is CSVELGTGSYEQYF. The CDR3 DNA reads TGCAGCGTTGAACTAGGGACAGGGTCCTACGAGCAGTACTTC.

To note about this clone: Other DNA sequences in this specimen translate into the identical CDR3. Here the CDR3 reads CASRGQGEGYTF. The CDR3 DNA sequence: TGTGCCAGCAGGGGACAGGGCGAGGGCTACACCTTC. The genes are TRBV6-5 and TRBJ1-2; TRBD1 matches 9 bases. The CDR3 has 12 amino acids. Trimming removed 6 bases from V and 8 bases from J; junction bases left unmatched: 4. Germline-derived CDR1 and CDR2 are MNHEY and SVGAGI.